What follows is one TCR beta chain and its context. Using immunoSEQ multiplex PCR, the repertoire was profiled, and TCRdb retains in-frame clones only, with some absent. The repertoire holds about 150,000 clones, over 90% seen once, with 2.4% in the top ten. These data belong to a study of control samples from healthy donors and cancer patients. The germline V and J ends were trimmed by 4 bases and 7 bases, with 10 bases remaining between them. Germline CDR1 is SGHTA and CDR2 is FQGNSA. The CDR3 is made up of 12 amino acids. V usage is TRBV7-2 and J usage is TRBJ2-5; D may be TRBD2 (6 bases). The source is a man aged 45-65 years in good health. Sequencing input: blood. This chain's CDR3 is CASSSGVGTQYF. Written as DNA, the CDR3 is TGTGCCAGCAGCTCGGGGGTAGGGACCCAGTACTTC.